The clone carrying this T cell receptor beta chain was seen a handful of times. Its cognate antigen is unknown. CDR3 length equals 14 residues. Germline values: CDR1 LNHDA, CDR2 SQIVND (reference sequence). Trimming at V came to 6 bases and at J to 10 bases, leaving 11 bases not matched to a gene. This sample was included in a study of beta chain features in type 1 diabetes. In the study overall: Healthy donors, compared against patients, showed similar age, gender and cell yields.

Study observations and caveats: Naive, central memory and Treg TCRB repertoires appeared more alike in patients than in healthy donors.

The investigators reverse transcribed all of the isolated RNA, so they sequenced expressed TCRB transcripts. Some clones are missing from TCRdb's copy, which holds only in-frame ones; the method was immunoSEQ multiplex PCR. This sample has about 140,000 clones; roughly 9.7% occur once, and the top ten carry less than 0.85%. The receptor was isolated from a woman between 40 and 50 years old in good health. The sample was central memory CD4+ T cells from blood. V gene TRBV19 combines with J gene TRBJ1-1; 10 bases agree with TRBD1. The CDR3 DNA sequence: TGTGCCAGTAGCCGTGGACAGGGGGGGATGGGAGCTTTCTTT. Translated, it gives CASSRGQGGMGAFF.